A selection of T cell receptor beta chains follows, all from one sample in a study of Tregs in tolerant kidney transplant recipients. Here immunoSEQ multiplex PCR was the method, and the copy in TCRdb shows in-frame clones only, minus some. The sample lists fewer than 60,000 clones, approximately 91% occurring once. The specimen comprised CD8+ T cells from blood (PBMCs), sampled 24 months after the transplant. All receptors come from a human patient who received a combined kidney and bone marrow transplant. A subset of T cells may come from the graft donor. The CDR3 runs from the conserved cysteine through the conserved F or W. D genes are given only for firm matches. Clone size is shown for a subset of rows, as once, few, many or a class of expanded clone.

D gene: -
clone size: -
J gene: TRBJ2-1
V gene: TRBV18
CDR3 protein: CASSRPRADEQFF
CDR3 DNA: TGTGCCAGCTCACGTCCCAGGGCTGATGAGCAGTTCTTC

D gene: -
clone size: -
J gene: TRBJ1-6
V gene: TRBV25-1
CDR3 protein: CASREDSYNSPLHF
CDR3 DNA: TGTGCCAGCAGAGAGGACAGTTATAATTCCCCCCTCCACTTT

D gene: TRBD1
clone size: -
J gene: TRBJ1-2
V gene: TRBV7-8
CDR3 protein: CASSFSLDRGESYGYTF
CDR3 DNA: TGTGCCAGCAGCTTTTCCCTGGACAGGGGAGAGAGCTATGGCTACACCTTC

D gene: TRBD1
clone size: medium-sized
J gene: TRBJ2-1
V gene: TRBV25-1
CDR3 protein: CASSETGGSYNEQFF
CDR3 DNA: TGTGCCAGCAGTGAAACAGGGGGCAGCTACAATGAGCAGTTCTTC

D gene: TRBD2
clone size: -
J gene: TRBJ2-1
V gene: TRBV13
CDR3 protein: CASSRGSGGAGEFF
CDR3 DNA: TGTGCCAGCAGCCGAGGGAGCGGGGGGGCCGGGGAGTTCTTC

D gene: -
clone size: -
J gene: TRBJ2-7
V gene: TRBV5-6
CDR3 protein: CASSLSDIHYEQYF
CDR3 DNA: TGTGCCAGCAGCTTGAGTGACATACACTACGAGCAGTACTTC

D gene: TRBD1
clone size: -
J gene: TRBJ2-7
V gene: TRBV4-3
CDR3 protein: CASSPGTGDYEQYF
CDR3 DNA: TGCGCCAGCAGCCCGGGGACAGGGGACTACGAGCAGTACTTC

D gene: TRBD2
clone size: -
J gene: TRBJ2-3
V gene: TRBV2
CDR3 protein: CASSLAGDTQYF
CDR3 DNA: TGTGCCAGCAGCCTAGCGGGGGATACGCAGTATTTT

D gene: -
clone size: -
J gene: TRBJ2-1
V gene: TRBV27
CDR3 protein: CASSFDYVDEQFF
CDR3 DNA: TGTGCCAGCAGTTTTGACTACGTCGATGAGCAGTTCTTC

D gene: -
clone size: -
J gene: TRBJ1-4
V gene: TRBV28
CDR3 protein: CASSSPGDEKLFF
CDR3 DNA: TGTGCCAGCAGTTCTCCGGGTGATGAAAAACTGTTTTTT

D gene: TRBD2
clone size: -
J gene: TRBJ2-7
V gene: TRBV6-6
CDR3 protein: CASSYSGRAYEQYF
CDR3 DNA: TGTGCCAGCAGTTACAGTGGGAGGGCCTACGAGCAGTACTTC

D gene: TRBD1
clone size: -
J gene: TRBJ1-3
V gene: TRBV15
CDR3 protein: CATTLPGGFAGNTIYF
CDR3 DNA: TGTGCCACCACCCTCCCAGGGGGCTTTGCTGGAAACACCATATATTTT

D gene: -
clone size: -
J gene: TRBJ2-7
V gene: TRBV30
CDR3 protein: CAWSGDRSYEQYF
CDR3 DNA: TGTGCCTGGAGCGGCGACAGATCCTACGAGCAGTACTTC

D gene: TRBD2
clone size: -
J gene: TRBJ2-1
V gene: TRBV19
CDR3 protein: CASSLTSAGGNEQFF
CDR3 DNA: TGTGCCAGTAGCTTGACTAGCGCTGGGGGCAATGAGCAGTTCTTC

D gene: -
clone size: -
J gene: TRBJ1-2
V gene: TRBV2
CDR3 protein: CASSPSRVYHGYTF
CDR3 DNA: TGTGCCAGCAGTCCCTCCAGGGTGTATCATGGCTACACCTTC

D gene: -
clone size: -
J gene: TRBJ2-3
V gene: TRBV5-1
CDR3 protein: CASSVLRTDTQYF
CDR3 DNA: TGCGCCAGCAGCGTCCTACGCACAGATACGCAGTATTTT

D gene: -
clone size: -
J gene: TRBJ1-1
V gene: TRBV28
CDR3 protein: CASTLKGGTEAFF
CDR3 DNA: TGTGCCAGCACCCTGAAAGGGGGCACTGAAGCTTTCTTT

D gene: -
clone size: -
J gene: TRBJ2-7
V gene: TRBV27
CDR3 protein: CASSFARGNYEQYF
CDR3 DNA: TGTGCCAGCAGTTTTGCACGGGGGAACTACGAGCAGTACTTC

D gene: TRBD2
clone size: -
J gene: TRBJ2-1
V gene: TRBV15
CDR3 protein: CATSRADSGIPFQQFF
CDR3 DNA: TGTGCCACCAGCAGAGCCGATAGCGGGATTCCCTTTCAGCAGTTCTTC

D gene: -
clone size: -
J gene: TRBJ1-2
V gene: TRBV7-9
CDR3 protein: CASSLPYTEKNYGYTF
CDR3 DNA: TGTGCCAGCAGCTTACCGTACACAGAGAAAAACTATGGCTACACCTTC

D gene: TRBD1
clone size: -
J gene: TRBJ2-1
V gene: TRBV9
CDR3 protein: CASSVVSGQGLSNEQFF
CDR3 DNA: TGTGCCAGCAGCGTAGTTTCAGGACAGGGGCTGTCCAATGAGCAGTTCTTC

D gene: -
clone size: -
J gene: TRBJ2-7
V gene: TRBV5-4
CDR3 protein: CASSLTGGDNEQYF
CDR3 DNA: TGTGCCAGCAGCTTAACGGGGGGCGACAACGAGCAGTACTTC

D gene: -
clone size: -
J gene: TRBJ2-1
V gene: TRBV11-2
CDR3 protein: CASSSILENEQFF
CDR3 DNA: TGTGCCAGCAGCTCGATACTAGAAAATGAGCAGTTCTTC

D gene: TRBD1
clone size: -
J gene: TRBJ1-2
V gene: TRBV7-9
CDR3 protein: CASSQTGVGYGYTF
CDR3 DNA: TGTGCCAGCAGCCAGACAGGGGTGGGCTATGGCTACACCTTC

D gene: TRBD2
clone size: -
J gene: TRBJ2-1
V gene: TRBV4-1
CDR3 protein: CASSQDRASGDEQFF
CDR3 DNA: TGCGCCAGCAGCCAAGACAGGGCTAGCGGGGATGAGCAGTTCTTC

D gene: -
clone size: -
J gene: TRBJ2-7
V gene: TRBV11-2
CDR3 protein: CASSRGQSYEQYF
CDR3 DNA: TGTGCCAGCAGCCGTGGACAGTCCTACGAGCAGTACTTC

D gene: -
clone size: -
J gene: TRBJ1-1
V gene: TRBV7-6
CDR3 protein: CASSFSGGGTEAFF
CDR3 DNA: TGTGCCAGCAGCTTCTCGGGGGGAGGGACTGAAGCTTTCTTT

D gene: TRBD2
clone size: -
J gene: TRBJ2-7
V gene: TRBV4-2
CDR3 protein: CASSFGLAQTYEQYF
CDR3 DNA: TGTGCCAGCAGCTTCGGACTAGCGCAAACCTACGAGCAGTACTTC

D gene: -
clone size: -
J gene: TRBJ2-7
V gene: TRBV27
CDR3 protein: CASSWAGASYEQYF
CDR3 DNA: TGTGCCAGCAGTTGGGCAGGGGCCTCCTACGAGCAGTACTTC

D gene: -
clone size: -
J gene: TRBJ2-7
V gene: TRBV6-5
CDR3 protein: CASSIDTFSYEQYF
CDR3 DNA: TGTGCCAGCAGTATCGACACATTCTCCTACGAGCAGTACTTC

D gene: TRBD2
clone size: -
J gene: TRBJ2-6
V gene: TRBV2
CDR3 protein: CASSELAALSGANVLTF
CDR3 DNA: TGTGCCAGCAGTGAACTAGCGGCCCTCTCTGGGGCCAACGTCCTGACTTTC

D gene: -
clone size: -
J gene: TRBJ2-7
V gene: TRBV9
CDR3 protein: CASSVEGGDFLAGEQYF
CDR3 DNA: TGTGCCAGCAGCGTAGAAGGGGGGGACTTCTTAGCGGGCGAGCAGTACTTC

D gene: -
clone size: -
J gene: TRBJ2-7
V gene: TRBV5-3
CDR3 protein: CARSYGAFSYEQYF
CDR3 DNA: TGTGCCAGAAGCTATGGAGCATTCTCCTACGAGCAGTACTTC